This note documents a single T cell receptor (beta chain) sequence. In the original workflow: Junction-only sequences without quality scores came from ImmunoSEQ, so filtering differed. TCRdb's table, derived via immunoSEQ multiplex PCR, lists solely in-frame clones and lacks some. V and J calls and clone size follow that table, whereas D and trimming were derived from the DNA. The profile shows roughly 650,000 clones, 95% to 96% of them singletons. This CDR3 is 16 amino acids long. Germline lookup yields CDR1 SGHVS and CDR2 FNYEAQ. Deletions cut 1 base from V and 0 bases from J, with 10 bases between. The data stem from a study of shared clonotypes between healthy human individuals. For the study at large: The study drew on two women and a few men aged 18 to 49 as donors. Per donor, CD8 memory used one plate, CD8 naive used two, CD4 memory used three and CD4 naive used three.

Naive CD8 cells were CD45RO-negative, positively selected for CCR7, excluding terminally differentiated effector memory CD45RA+ cells. The specimen was naive CD8+ T cells sorted from blood. The receptor was derived from a woman aged 30 to 39 in good health. The V gene is TRBV7-6, the J gene TRBJ1-3; D unresolved. CDR3: CASSLGGTSSGNTIYF. The CDR3, as DNA: TGTGCCAGCAGCTTAGGAGGTACGAGCTCTGGAAACACCATATATTTT.